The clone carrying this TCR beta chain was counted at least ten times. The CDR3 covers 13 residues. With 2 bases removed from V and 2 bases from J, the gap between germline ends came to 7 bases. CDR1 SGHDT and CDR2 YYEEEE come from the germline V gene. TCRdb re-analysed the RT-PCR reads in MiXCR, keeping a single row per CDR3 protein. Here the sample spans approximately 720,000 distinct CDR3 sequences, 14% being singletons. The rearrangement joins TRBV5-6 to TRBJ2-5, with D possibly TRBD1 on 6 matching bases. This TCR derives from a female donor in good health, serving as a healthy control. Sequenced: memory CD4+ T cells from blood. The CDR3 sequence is CASSLDRQETQYF. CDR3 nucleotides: TGTGCCAGCAGCTTAGACAGGCAAGAGACCCAGTACTTC.